This T cell receptor (beta chain) originates from a study of blood T cells in healthy people across ages. Findings and limits, study-wide: Any changes in expanded clonotypes were possibly confounded, as donor CMV status remained unknown.

Comment on this clonotype: Its target is unknown.

Germline assignment: CDR1 LGHNT and CDR2 FRNRAP. V lost 7 bases to trimming and J lost 0 bases, with 13 bases between them. CDR3 length: 15 amino acids. Together with a sample-barcoded 5' primer, a J-beta primer mix was included in a second PCR lasting about 7 to 12 cycles. Each cDNA was tagged by a template-switch adaptor containing 12 random nucleotides. One entry per CDR3 protein results from TCRdb running MiXCR on the 5' RACE reads. The sample has some 1,000,000 distinct CDR3 sequences, around 25% seen once. Separately, the same data were catalogued under a study of T cells of mothers and their children. That paper adds: A few healthy Caucasian mothers and their six children were the donors. Mothers and children who were related shared slightly more overlap than unrelated pairs, but not significantly more.

The clonotype was recovered from a girl aged 2 to 10 in good health. The chain carries TRBV12-5 and TRBJ2-1, with D unclear. The material sequenced was blood. CDR3 DNA: TGTGCTAGTGCCTCCGGCCGAAGCTCCTACAATGAGCAGTTCTTC. Translation: CASASGRSSYNEQFF. Full variable domain (outside the CDR3, taken from reference TRBV12-5 and TRBJ2-1): DARVTQTPRHKVTEMGQEVTMRCQPILGHNTVFWYRQTMMQGLELLAYFRNRAPLDDSGMPKDRFSAEMPDATLATLKIQPSEPRDSAVYFCASASGRSSYNEQFFGPGTRLTVL.